Listed here are 7 T cell receptor beta chains from one sample, sequenced in a study of cytomegalovirus exposure and HLA in healthy donors. In the PCR, 60 Vbeta and 13 Jbeta primers were used. TCRdb's copy holds only in-frame clones and misses some; the assay was immunoSEQ multiplex PCR. The data hold 95,000 to 150,000 clones, with 63% observed a single time. The sequenced sample consisted of PBMCs. Source of these receptors: a man aged 35-49 years in good health and CMV-seropositive.

This clone occurred a few times. The chain employs TRBV5-1 and TRBJ2-7; TRBD1 agrees at 8 bases. The CDR3 totals 18 residues. Germline lookup yields CDR1 SGHRS and CDR2 YFSETQ. J gave up 3 bases and V 4 bases, and 18 bases lay outside the gene matches. The CDR3 region is CASSPDRASSRGFYEQYF. CDR3 coding DNA: TGCGCCAGCAGCCCGGACAGGGCAAGCTCCCGGGGGTTCTACGAGCAGTACTTC.

The chain has TRBV5-1 and TRBJ2-1; D may be TRBD2 (5 bases). V lost 2 bases and J lost 12, with 21 bases in between. Germline V gene lookup returns CDR1 SGHRS and CDR2 YFSETQ. The CDR3 is made up of 15 amino acids. The CDR3 DNA sequence: TGCGCCAGCAGCTTAGCGGCTGACAACCATCCAGTGCAGTTCTTC. Amino acids: CASSLAADNHPVQFF.

This rearrangement joins TRBV11-1 to TRBJ2-7; 7 positions match TRBD1. Germline V CDR1 and CDR2: SGHAT, FQDESV (reference sequence). The CDR3 totals 16 residues. V shed 4 bases, J shed 3 bases, and the junction held 12 bases outside the gene matches. CDR3 in DNA: TGTGCCAGCAGCTCGAGCTTTGGGACAGCGAACTACGAGCAGTACTTC. Its protein product is CASSSSFGTANYEQYF.

The chain couples TRBV14 to TRBJ2-3, with a weak D call TRBD1 (6 bases). With 0 bases removed from V and 3 bases from J, the gap between germline ends came to 13 bases. Germline loops: CDR1 SGHDN, CDR2 FVKESK. This CDR3 region has 16 residues. In DNA form, the CDR3 reads TGTGCCAGCAGCCAAGATCAGGGGCTGAGAACAGATACGCAGTATTTT. It encodes CASSQDQGLRTDTQYF. Full variable domain (missing parts from reference TRBV14 and TRBJ2-3): EAGVTQFPSHSVIEKGQTVTLRCDPISGHDNLYWYRRVMGKEIKFLLHFVKESKQDESGMPNNRFLAERTGGTYSTLKVQPAELEDSGVYFCASSQDQGLRTDTQYFGPGTRLTVL.

The V call is TRBV4-2, the J call TRBJ2-3, with 13 positions matching TRBD2. The germline V gene has CDR1 LGHNA and CDR2 YNFKEQ. V lost 1 base, J lost 0 bases, and 4 bases stayed unmatched. The CDR3 runs 18 residues. The CDR3 protein is CASSQAGTSGASTDTQYF. CDR3 DNA: TGTGCCAGCAGCCAAGCAGGGACTAGCGGGGCTAGCACAGATACGCAGTATTTT.

The chain joins TRBV18 to TRBJ1-5, with TRBD1 matching over 8 bases. This CDR3 region has 13 residues. Per the germline V gene, CDR1 is KGHSH and CDR2 is LQKENI. V was pared by 3 bases and J by 5 bases, with 0 bases of the junction left unmatched. CDR3 sequence (DNA): TGTGCCAGCTCACCGGGACAGGATCAGCCCCAGCATTTT. Translation: CASSPGQDQPQHF.

CDR3 nucleotides: TGTGCCACCAGCAGAGATGGTAGCTCGATGAATCAGCCCCAGCATTTT. As protein: CATSRDGSSMNQPQHF. The V and J genes are TRBV15 and TRBJ1-5; D is unclear. CDR3 length: 16 amino acids. The V gene lost 0 bases and the J gene lost 4 bases, with 13 bases spanning the gap. Germline V gives CDR1 LNHNV, CDR2 YYDKDF (reference sequence).